The T cell receptor beta chain under discussion was sequenced for a study of tumor and adjacent non-tumor tissue in lung cancer. Across the whole study: Some 4.2 million productive TCRbeta reads were obtained per sample on average.

RNA was extracted from bulk tissue without any cell sorting. This non-tumor lung sample came from over 3 cm beyond the tumor edge. A modified ARM-PCR protocol with three rounds of nested PCR amplified TCRbeta. TCRdb re-called the multiplex PCR reads with MiXCR, one entry per CDR3 protein. In the table there are about 98,000 distinct CDR3 sequences, more than 80% of which are singletons. This clonotype was seen a few times. Germline CDR1 and CDR2: SGHAT and FQNNGV. CDR3 length: 12 residues. This clonotype was obtained from a man in his sixties with small cell lung cancer. The sample comprised distant non-tumor lung tissue. The chain links TRBV11-2 to TRBJ2-7; 8 bases map to TRBD1. In nucleotides, the CDR3 is TGTGTCGGACGGACAGGGCTGGGTGAGCAGTACGTC. Protein product: CVGRTGLGEQYV.